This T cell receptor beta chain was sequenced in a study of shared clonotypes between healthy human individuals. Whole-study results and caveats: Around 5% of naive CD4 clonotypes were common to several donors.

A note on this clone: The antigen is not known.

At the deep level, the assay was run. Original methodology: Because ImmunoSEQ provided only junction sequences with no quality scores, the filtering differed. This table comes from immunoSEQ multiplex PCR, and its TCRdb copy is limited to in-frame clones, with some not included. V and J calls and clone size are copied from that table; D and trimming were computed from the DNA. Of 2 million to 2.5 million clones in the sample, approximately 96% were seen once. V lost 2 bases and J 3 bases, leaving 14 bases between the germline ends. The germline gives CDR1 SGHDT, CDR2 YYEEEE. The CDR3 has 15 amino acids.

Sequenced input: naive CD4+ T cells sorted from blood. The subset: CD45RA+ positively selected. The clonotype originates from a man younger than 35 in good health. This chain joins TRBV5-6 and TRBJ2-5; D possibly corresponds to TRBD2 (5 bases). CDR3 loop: CASSFFDRGKETQYF. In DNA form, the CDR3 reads TGTGCCAGCAGCTTTTTTGATCGGGGAAAAGAGACCCAGTACTTC.